Each of the 29 T cell receptor beta chains below was sequenced from the same sample in a study of blood T cells in healthy people across ages. Together with a sample-barcoded 5' primer, a J-beta primer mix was included in a second PCR lasting about 6 to 11 cycles. A single record per CDR3 protein comes from TCRdb applying MiXCR to the 5' RACE reads. The sample yields around 700,000 distinct CDR3 sequences, 20% to 30% seen once. These data also formed part of another study, on T cells of mothers and their children.

The specimen was blood. The origin of the receptors is a boy under 18 in good health.

In its sample, this clonotype was seen once. The chain carries TRBV4-3 and TRBJ2-7, with unresolved D. The germline CDR1 and CDR2 sequences are LGHNA and YSLEER. Between the trimmed V and J ends, which lost 0 bases and 3 bases, there was a span of 12 bases. The CDR3 is 15 amino acids. The chain's CDR3 is CASSQDGVSSYEQYF. CDR3 sequence (DNA): TGCGCCAGCAGCCAAGATGGGGTTAGCAGCTACGAGCAGTACTTC.

This chain joins TRBV14 and TRBJ2-5; D may correspond to TRBD1 or TRBD2 (5 bases each). The DNA end is a closer match to TRBJ2-1, so the J assignment may be wrong. The germline V gene has CDR1 SGHDN and CDR2 FVKESK. The CDR3 loop spans 11 amino acids. CDR3 bases: TGTGCCTCGGGACCTATTCAAAAGCAGTTCTTC. Translating it yields CASGPIQKQFF.

The chain is built from TRBV3-1 and TRBJ2-5; the D gene is possibly TRBD2 (5 bases). Matching the DNA end better, TRBJ2-1 makes the J call doubtful. Germline CDR1 LGHDT, CDR2 YNNKEL (reference sequence). The CDR3 spans 14 residues. The chain's CDR3 is CASSQDVGEGEQFF. The CDR3 DNA reads TGTGCCAGCAGCCAAGATGTGGGAGAGGGTGAGCAGTTCTTC.

This chain connects TRBV11-2 to TRBJ2-1, with 9 bases matching TRBD2. CDR3 length: 14 residues. Per germline, CDR1 SGHAT and CDR2 FQNNGV. The V segment lost 8 bases and the J segment 3 bases; nucleotides outside the gene matches: 5. The CDR3 is CASGVSGSYNEQFF. The DNA for the CDR3 is TGTGCCAGCGGGGTTAGCGGGAGCTACAATGAGCAGTTCTTC. Full variable domain (outside the CDR3, taken from reference TRBV11-2 and TRBJ2-1): EAGVAQSPRYKIIEKRQSVAFWCNPISGHATLYWYQQILGQGPKLLIQFQNNGVVDDSQLPKDRFSAERLKGVDSTLKIQPAKLEDSAVYLCASGVSGSYNEQFFGPGTRLTVL.

This chain links TRBV12-3 or TRBV12-4 with TRBJ1-4; D is ambiguous. Deletions cut 6 bases from V and 2 bases from J, with 16 bases between. The CDR3 is made up of 16 amino acids. The CDR3 DNA reads as TGTGCCAGCAGCGGCGGATCGTTAGGGACTAATGAAAAACTGTTTTTT. Residues: CASSGGSLGTNEKLFF.

Worth noting for this clonotype: An end of the junction differs from the germline gene, which may be a read error. V is TRBV6-2 or TRBV6-3 and J is TRBJ2-3; 7 bases agree with TRBD1. The CDR3 consists of 14 residues. The V gene's germline CDR1 is MNHEY and CDR2 SVGEGT. DNA for the CDR3: TGTGCCTGCAGCCGGGACAGAAACACAGATACGCAGTATTTT. Its translation: CACSRDRNTDTQYF.

This clonotype has only a few counts. J is TRBJ1-3 and V is TRBV29-1; weak D call: TRBD1 (6 bases). Germline V CDR1 and CDR2: SQVTM, ANQGSEA. Between the trimmed V and J ends, which lost 6 bases and 3 bases, there was a span of 9 bases. The CDR3 runs to 12 residues. The CDR3 DNA reads as TGCAGCGTCGAGACAGGTGGAAACACCATATATTTT. Amino acids: CSVETGGNTIYF. Full variable domain (remainder filled in from reference TRBV29-1 and TRBJ1-3): SAVISQKPSRDICQRGTSLTIQCQVDSQVTMMFWYRQQPGQSLTLIATANQGSEATYESGFVIDKFPISRPNLTFSTLTVSNMSPEDSSIYLCSVETGGNTIYFGEGSWLTVV.

This clonotype has only a few counts. The conserved final phenylalanine or tryptophan is absent from the CDR3, which likely points to a read error. This rearrangement joins TRBV28 to TRBJ1-1; D unresolved. Germline CDR1 reads MDHEN; CDR2 reads SYDVKM. This CDR3 is built from 10 residues. V gave up 5 bases and J gave up 5 bases, with 3 bases separating them. The CDR3 bases are TGTGCCAGCAGTAGGACTGAAGCTTTCGTT. Translating gives CASSRTEAFV.

The chain couples TRBV12-3 or TRBV12-4 to TRBJ1-3; possible D gene TRBD1, 5 bases. The V gene lost 9 bases and the J gene lost 8 bases, with 14 bases spanning the gap. The CDR3 has 12 residues. The CDR3 DNA is TGTGCCAGTAGTCCGGGGGGTTACACCATATATTTT. Amino acids: CASSPGGYTIYF.

This clonotype was observed a few times. This sequence joins TRBV6-1 and TRBJ2-7, with TRBD1 matching over 7 bases. V lost 2 bases and J lost 3; bases outside the gene matches: 7. There are 15 residues in the CDR3. Germline CDR1 MNHNS, CDR2 SASEGT. In DNA form, the CDR3 reads TGTGCCAGCAGTGAATCCCGGACAGGTAACTACGAGCAGTACTTC. It translates to CASSESRTGNYEQYF.

Turning to this clonotype: One end of the junction is discordant with germline, which a read error may explain. The chain is built from TRBV2 and TRBJ2-4, with 7 bases aligning to TRBD1. The CDR3 extends over 17 amino acids. Per the germline V gene, CDR1 is SNHLY and CDR2 is FYNNEI. CDR3 sequence reads: CASRIRWGQSAINIQYF. CDR3 bases: TGTGCCAGCAGGATCCGATGGGGACAGTCAGCCATAAACATTCAGTACTTC.

Here the CDR3 DNA reads TGCGCCAGCAGCTTGGCGCTAGCGGGGACATCTTTTTCGGAGCAGTTCTTC. This sequence encodes CASSLALAGTSFSEQFF. V usage is TRBV5-1 and J usage is TRBJ2-1; 9 nucleotides match TRBD2. Per germline, CDR1 SGHRS and CDR2 YFSETQ. CDR3 size: 17 residues. Trimming took 0 bases from V and 10 from J; bases not matched to a gene: 14.

This clonotype was found a few times. This CDR3 reads CASGDRVEKLFF. CDR3 nucleotide sequence: TGTGCCAGCGGGGACAGGGTTGAAAAACTGTTTTTT. The chain joins TRBV27 to TRBJ1-4; 9 bases are a match to TRBD1. After removal of 8 bases from V and 7 bases from J, the junction contained 2 bases not matched to a gene. The CDR3 extends over 12 amino acids. Germline V lookup: CDR1 MNHEY, CDR2 SMNVEV (reference sequence).

CDR3: CASSLDRTAGTDTQYF. The DNA for the CDR3 is TGTGCCAGCAGCTTAGACCGGACAGCGGGCACAGATACGCAGTATTTT. This chain joins TRBV7-2 and TRBJ2-3; D is possibly TRBD1 (6 bases). Germline V gene lookup returns CDR1 SGHTA and CDR2 FQGNSA. The CDR3 sequence is 16 residues long. The V and J ends lost 1 base and 1 base respectively, with 12 bases between them. Supplemented by reference TRBV7-2 and TRBJ2-3, the full variable domain reads GAGVSQSPSNKVTEKGKDVELRCDPISGHTALYWYRQSLGQGLEFLIYFQGNSAPDKSGLPSDRFSAERTGGSVSTLTIQRTQQEDSAVYLCASSLDRTAGTDTQYFGPGTRLTVL.

Only a few counts were recorded for this clonotype. The chain carries TRBV5-1 and TRBJ2-4; D may correspond to TRBD1 or TRBD2 (5 bases each). The CDR3 sequence is 16 residues long. Germline lookup yields CDR1 SGHRS and CDR2 YFSETQ. V lost 5 bases and J lost 3, with 18 bases in between. The CDR3 protein is CASSPTGLGGKNIQYF. CDR3 bases: TGCGCCAGCAGTCCTACAGGTCTTGGGGGCAAAAACATTCAGTACTTC. The variable domain in full, with the rest retrieved from reference TRBV5-1 and TRBJ2-4, is KAGVTQTPRYLIKTRGQQVTLSCSPISGHRSVSWYQQTPGQGLQFLFEYFSETQRNKGNFPGRFSGRQFSNSRSEMNVSTLELGDSALYLCASSPTGLGGKNIQYFGAGTRLSVL.

The chain recombines TRBV9 with TRBJ2-1; D may be TRBD2 (6 bases). Germline CDR1 is SGDLS and CDR2 is YYNGEE. The CDR3 consists of 14 residues. Trimming left V 4 bases short and J 6 bases short, with 14 bases between. CDR3 bases: TGTGCCAGCAGCTTGGGTTTCGGGGGCAATGAGCAGTTCTTC. It codes for CASSLGFGGNEQFF. Complete variable domain (other parts from reference TRBV9 and TRBJ2-1): DSGVTQTPKHLITATGQRVTLRCSPRSGDLSVYWYQQSLDQGLQFLIQYYNGEERAKGNILERFSAQQFPDLHSELNLSSLELGDSALYFCASSLGFGGNEQFFGPGTRLTVL.

In this sample, this clonotype turned up a few times. This chain joins TRBV20-1 and TRBJ2-2; D unclear. The length of the CDR3 is 11 residues. Germline assignment: CDR1 DFQATT and CDR2 SNEGSKA (reference sequence). Trimming removed 3 bases at V and 6 bases at J, with 5 bases between. DNA for the CDR3: TGCAGTGCTAGGGAACCCGGGGAGCTGTTTTTT. Translating gives CSAREPGELFF.

The chain recombines TRBV27 with TRBJ2-3; 8 bases map to TRBD2. CDR3 length equals 15 residues. Losses at the gene ends were 4 bases for V and 4 bases for J; bases not matched to a gene: 7. Looked up from germline, CDR1 is MNHEY and CDR2 is SMNVEV (reference sequence). CDR3 sequence reads: CASSSLLSGADTQYF. CDR3 in DNA: TGTGCCAGCAGTTCACTTCTTAGCGGGGCAGATACGCAGTATTTT.

This chain connects TRBV11-2 to TRBJ2-7, with TRBD1 matching over 9 bases. Per germline, CDR1 SGHAT and CDR2 FQNNGV. CDR3 length equals 14 residues. V dropped 1 base and J dropped 8; count of bases not matched to a gene: 6. The CDR3 loop is CASSLAQGQGKQYF. The CDR3 DNA follows: TGTGCCAGCAGCTTAGCCCAGGGACAGGGAAAGCAGTACTTC. Supplemented by reference TRBV11-2 and TRBJ2-7, the full variable domain reads EAGVAQSPRYKIIEKRQSVAFWCNPISGHATLYWYQQILGQGPKLLIQFQNNGVVDDSQLPKDRFSAERLKGVDSTLKIQPAKLEDSAVYLCASSLAQGQGKQYFGPGTRLTVT.

In this sample, this clonotype turned up a few times. The rearrangement joins TRBV28 to TRBJ1-3; 7 nucleotides align to TRBD1. The CDR3 has 17 amino acids. Looked up from germline, CDR1 is MDHEN and CDR2 is SYDVKM. V shed 6 bases and J 2 bases; nucleotides not matched to a gene: 13. CDR3 region: CASSLGPGTVPGNTIYF. In DNA, the CDR3 is TGTGCCAGCAGCCTAGGCCCCGGGACAGTGCCTGGAAACACCATATATTTT. The full variable domain, rest sourced from reference TRBV28 and TRBJ1-3, is DVKVTQSSRYLVKRTGEKVFLECVQDMDHENMFWYRQDPGLGLRLIYFSYDVKMKEKGDIPEGYSVSREKKERFSLILESASTNQTSMYLCASSLGPGTVPGNTIYFGEGSWLTVV.

The chain combines TRBV29-1 with TRBJ2-5, with 8 bases fitting TRBD1. The germline gives CDR1 SQVTM, CDR2 ANQGSEA. J gave up 2 bases and V 5 bases, and 10 bases lay outside the gene matches. The CDR3 length is 15 residues. The CDR3 nucleotides are TGCAGCGTTACCCTCGGACAGGGCGCTCAAGAGACCCAGTACTTC. Translated: CSVTLGQGAQETQYF.

This chain joins TRBV7-9 and TRBJ1-3; tentatively, D is TRBD1 (5 bases). Germline loops: CDR1 SEHNR, CDR2 FQNEAQ (reference sequence). V was pared by 6 bases and J by 0 bases, with 12 bases between. CDR3 length: 15 amino acids. CDR3 in DNA: TGTGCCAGCAGTTTTGACAGTCTCTCTGGAAACACCATATATTTT. This translates into CASSFDSLSGNTIYF.

This clonotype turned up a few times. The chain couples TRBV7-2 to TRBJ2-7; the D is unclear. This CDR3 comprises 12 residues. Germline values: CDR1 SGHTA, CDR2 FQGNSA. V lost 8 bases, J lost 1 base, and 9 bases lay in between. CDR3 nucleotides: TGTGCCAGCGGTGGCAGGTCCTACGAGCAGTACTTC. Residues: CASGGRSYEQYF.

This sequence joins TRBV7-3 and TRBJ2-1, with a possible D match to TRBD2 (5 bases). This CDR3 has 14 amino acids. Germline CDR1 reads SGHTA; CDR2 reads FQGTGA. Trimming shortened V by 2 bases and J by 7 bases, and 12 bases separated the two germline ends. CDR3 sequence reads: CASSLLSGNNEQFF. The CDR3, as DNA: TGTGCCAGCAGCTTATTATCCGGGAATAATGAGCAGTTCTTC. The variable domain in full, with the rest retrieved from reference TRBV7-3 and TRBJ2-1, is GAGVSQTPSNKVTEKGKYVELRCDPISGHTALYWYRQSLGQGPEFLIYFQGTGAADDSGLPNDRFFAVRPEGSVSTLKIQRTERGDSAVYLCASSLLSGNNEQFFGPGTRLTVL.

V is TRBV28 and J is TRBJ2-5; no reliable D call. V was pared by 3 bases and J by 5 bases, with 16 bases between. Per the germline V gene, CDR1 is MDHEN and CDR2 is SYDVKM. The CDR3 consists of 15 residues. The chain's CDR3 is CASSFYADSGETQYF. The CDR3 DNA sequence: TGTGCCAGCAGTTTCTACGCGGATAGTGGGGAGACCCAGTACTTC.

This chain joins TRBV29-1 and TRBJ2-1; tentatively, D is TRBD1 or TRBD2 (5 bases each). The ends were cut back, 4 bases at V and 8 bases at J, with 18 bases in the middle. The CDR3 contains 14 residues. CDR1 and CDR2 from the germline V gene are SQVTM and ANQGSEA. CDR3 sequence: CSVVGRERWDEQFF. Written as DNA, the CDR3 is TGCAGCGTTGTGGGCAGGGAGAGGTGGGATGAGCAGTTCTTC.

The chain combines TRBV6-1 with TRBJ2-3; 11 bases are shared with TRBD2. V was clipped by 8 bases and J by 6 bases; unmatched bases: 4. Germline V gene data show CDR1 as MNHNS and CDR2 as SASEGT. The CDR3 contains 13 residues. CDR3 in DNA: TGTGCCAGCCTAGCGGGAGGCAGGGATACGCAGTATTTT. Translating gives CASLAGGRDTQYF.

This clonotype has only a few counts. The chain is built from TRBV7-9 and TRBJ2-2; no definite D call. The CDR3 runs to 14 residues. Per the germline V gene, CDR1 is SEHNR and CDR2 is FQNEAQ (reference sequence). The V and J ends lost 1 base and 5 bases respectively, with 8 bases between them. Written as DNA, the CDR3 is TGTGCCAGCAGCTTAGTTGTCGGGACCGGGGAGCTGTTTTTT. It encodes CASSLVVGTGELFF.

The gene calls are TRBV5-6 and TRBJ2-2; possibly TRBD2 for D (5 bases). Germline-derived CDR1 and CDR2 are SGHDT and YYEEEE. Between the trimmed V and J ends, which lost 2 bases and 2 bases, there was a span of 10 bases. This CDR3 region has 15 residues. Written as DNA, the CDR3 is TGTGCCAGCAGCTTTTGGACTGAAAACACCGGGGAGCTGTTTTTT. Amino acid sequence: CASSFWTENTGELFF.